A single sample gave rise to the 16 T cell receptor beta chains below, sequenced in a study of blood T cell repertoires in COVID-19. The data were produced by immunoSEQ multiplex PCR, yet TCRdb's version contains in-frame clones alone and is incomplete. The sample shows roughly 76,000 clones, about four fifths of them seen only once. Sequencing used peripheral blood. Receptor source: a man between 65 and 85 years old with acute or convalescent COVID-19.

V is TRBV6-2 or TRBV6-3 and J is TRBJ2-1, with D possibly being TRBD2 (5 bases). V was pared by 6 bases and J by 4 bases, with 16 bases between. The length of the CDR3 is 15 residues. CDR1 is MNHEY, CDR2 SVGEGT, per germline. CDR3 DNA sequence: TGTGCCAGCAGCCGAGGGTTTCGGGGTTACAATGAGCAGTTCTTC. This gives the protein CASSRGFRGYNEQFF.

This chain uses TRBV5-1 with TRBJ1-2; TRBD1 might be the D (6 bases). CDR1 SGHRS and CDR2 YFSETQ come from the germline V gene. Trimming removed 0 bases at V and 4 bases at J, with 13 bases between. This CDR3 region has 15 residues. The CDR3 spells CASSLAVGASYGYTF. DNA of the CDR3: TGCGCCAGCAGCTTGGCGGTGGGGGCTAGCTATGGCTACACCTTC.

By share, this clone counts as medium-sized. In nucleotides, the CDR3 is TGTGCCAGCAGCCCCAATTGGGACAGAAGGGAGCAGTACTTC. It encodes CASSPNWDRREQYF. The V call is TRBV7-2, the J call TRBJ2-7; TRBD1 agrees at 7 bases. V shed 5 bases and J 7 bases; nucleotides not matched to a gene: 11. Germline V CDR1 and CDR2: SGHTA, FQGNSA. CDR3 size: 14 residues.

This sequence joins TRBV10-3 and TRBJ1-1; D remains unclear. V lost 7 bases and J 1 base, leaving 13 bases between the germline ends. The V gene's germline CDR1 is ENHRY and CDR2 SYGVKD. This CDR3 is built from 14 residues. This chain's CDR3 is CAINQNSGNTEAFF. CDR3 sequence (DNA): TGTGCCATCAATCAGAACAGTGGGAACACTGAAGCTTTCTTT.

As for this clone: At one boundary the junction diverges from the germline segment, which might be a read error. V usage is TRBV6-4 and J usage is TRBJ2-2, with 10 nucleotides matching TRBD1. This CDR3 has 15 residues. Looked up from germline, CDR1 is MRHNA and CDR2 is SNTAGT. The CDR3 sequence is CARRGGTGATGELFF. Written as DNA, the CDR3 is TGTGCCCGCAGGGGGGGGACAGGGGCTACCGGGGAGCTGTTTTTT.

The chain uses TRBV9 and TRBJ1-2; D might be TRBD1 (5 bases). The CDR3 sequence is 15 residues long. Between the trimmed V and J ends, which lost 0 bases and 6 bases, there was a span of 15 bases. Germline CDR1 SGDLS, CDR2 YYNGEE. CDR3 protein: CASSVAPQGLDGYTF. The CDR3 DNA is TGTGCCAGCAGCGTAGCTCCCCAGGGACTGGATGGCTACACCTTC.

The chain couples TRBV21-1 to TRBJ1-1. TRBV21-1 is a recognized pseudogene. This CDR3 has 14 residues. CDR3 residues: CASTQGGARTEAFF. DNA of the CDR3: TGTGCCAGCACCCAAGGGGGGGCAAGAACTGAAGCTTTCTTT.

This CDR3 reads CAISEGTSGRLLMGAETQYF. In nucleotides, the CDR3 is TGTGCCATCAGTGAAGGGACTAGCGGGAGATTGTTAATGGGTGCAGAGACCCAGTACTTC. The V call is TRBV10-3, the J call TRBJ2-5, with TRBD2 matching over 14 bases. CDR1 is ENHRY and CDR2 is SYGVKD in the germline V gene. V shed 3 bases and J 4 bases; nucleotides not matched to a gene: 16. The CDR3 loop spans 20 amino acids.

The rearrangement joins TRBV15 to TRBJ2-7; D remains ambiguous. The ends were cut back, 0 bases at V and 0 bases at J, with 9 bases in the middle. Germline CDR1 reads LNHNV; CDR2 reads YYDKDF (reference sequence). CDR3 length equals 15 residues. Here the CDR3 DNA reads TGTGCCACCAGCAGAGATTTGAGCGTCTCCTACGAGCAGTACTTC. Protein sequence: CATSRDLSVSYEQYF.

The chain has TRBV5-1 and TRBJ2-2, with 13 bases identical to TRBD2. Germline V gives CDR1 SGHRS, CDR2 YFSETQ. Losses at the gene ends were 1 base for V and 0 bases for J; bases not matched to a gene: 3. The CDR3 extends over 18 amino acids. The CDR3 protein is CASSLQLAGGTNTGELFF. For the CDR3, the DNA is TGCGCCAGCAGCTTGCAACTAGCGGGAGGGACGAACACCGGGGAGCTGTTTTTT. Full variable domain (outside the CDR3, taken from reference TRBV5-1 and TRBJ2-2): KAGVTQTPRYLIKTRGQQVTLSCSPISGHRSVSWYQQTPGQGLQFLFEYFSETQRNKGNFPGRFSGRQFSNSRSEMNVSTLELGDSALYLCASSLQLAGGTNTGELFFGEGSRLTVL.

This clone has just a few counts. The chain employs TRBV2 and TRBJ2-2, with 9 bases lining up with TRBD1. Per germline, CDR1 SNHLY and CDR2 FYNNEI. The CDR3 has 14 residues. The V segment lost 6 bases and the J segment 6 bases; nucleotides outside the gene matches: 5. The CDR3 DNA follows: TGTGCCAGCAGATGGACAGGGGTAGCCGGGGAGCTGTTTTTT. It translates to CASRWTGVAGELFF.

V usage is TRBV7-9 and J usage is TRBJ2-7; 11 positions agree with TRBD1. The CDR3 loop spans 14 amino acids. The V gene end was trimmed by 7 bases and the J gene end by 5 bases; junction bases not matched to a gene: 7. Germline V gene sequence: CDR1 SEHNR, CDR2 FQNEAQ (reference sequence). The chain's CDR3 is CASIKGQGVDEQYF. DNA for the CDR3: TGTGCCAGCATCAAGGGACAGGGGGTCGACGAGCAGTACTTC.

V usage is TRBV5-6 and J usage is TRBJ1-2; D remains ambiguous. Germline CDR1 reads SGHDT; CDR2 reads YYEEEE. The CDR3 spans 14 residues. Trimming took off 4 bases at V and 4 bases at J, with 14 bases between the two ends. Written as DNA, the CDR3 is TGTGCCAGCAGCCCCGGAACCCCAGGCTATGGCTACACCTTC. Translating gives CASSPGTPGYGYTF.

The J gene is TRBJ2-2, the V gene TRBV24-1; 8 nucleotides match TRBD1. CDR1 KGHDR and CDR2 SFDVKD come from the germline V gene. This CDR3 is built from 17 residues. Trimming cost V 0 bases and J 3 bases; bases outside gene matches: 5. In nucleotides, the CDR3 is TGTGCCACCAGTGATTTGCCCAGGACAGGGTACACCGGGGAGCTGTTTTTT. Protein: CATSDLPRTGYTGELFF.

V gene TRBV28 combines with J gene TRBJ2-7, with D tentatively TRBD2 (6 bases). V was shortened by 7 bases and J by 4 bases, with 14 bases between the two germline ends. CDR3 length: 13 amino acids. CDR1 is MDHEN, CDR2 SYDVKM, per germline. CDR3 nucleotides: TGTGCCAGCAAGGGCTCCGGGGGATACGAGCAGTACTTC. Its translation is CASKGSGGYEQYF.

V and J are TRBV28 and TRBJ1-6, with 7 nucleotides matching TRBD1. The germline gives CDR1 MDHEN, CDR2 SYDVKM. This CDR3 is 14 amino acids long. With 4 bases clipped from V and 9 bases from J, the junction kept 6 bases outside the gene matches. In nucleotides, the CDR3 is TGTGCCAGCAGTTCGACAGGGAGGAGTTCACCCCTCCACTTT. This codes for CASSSTGRSSPLHF.